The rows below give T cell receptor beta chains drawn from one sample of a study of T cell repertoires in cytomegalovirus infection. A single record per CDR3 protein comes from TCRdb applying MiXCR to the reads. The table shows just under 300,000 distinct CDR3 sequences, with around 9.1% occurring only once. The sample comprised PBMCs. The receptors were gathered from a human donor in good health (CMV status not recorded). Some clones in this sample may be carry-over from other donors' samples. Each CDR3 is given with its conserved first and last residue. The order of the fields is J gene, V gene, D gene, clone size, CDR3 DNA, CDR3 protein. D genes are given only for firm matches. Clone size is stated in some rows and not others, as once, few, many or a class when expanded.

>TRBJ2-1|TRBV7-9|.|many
TGTGCCAGCAGCAGGGGACTGGTCGCCGACAATGAGCAGTTCTTC
CASSRGLVADNEQFF
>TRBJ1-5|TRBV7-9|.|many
TGTGCCAGCACCACGTATAGCAATCAGCCCCAGCATTTT
CASTTYSNQPQHF
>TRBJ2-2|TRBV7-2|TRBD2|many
TGTGCCAGCAGCCGACGGGGCGGGCTAGCGGGGGACACCGGGGAGCTGTTTTTT
CASSRRGGLAGDTGELFF
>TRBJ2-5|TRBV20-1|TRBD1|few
TGCAGTGCTAGAGACAGGGGGCGCGAGTACCAAGAGACCCAGTACTTC
CSARDRGREYQETQYF
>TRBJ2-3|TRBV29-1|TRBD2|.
TGCAGCCCGACACTGAGACTAGCTGGGAGAGCAGATACGCAGTATTTT
CSPTLRLAGRADTQYF
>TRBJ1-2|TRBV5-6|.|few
TGTGCCAGCACCCCGGTGAAAAGGGAAGACTATGGCTACACCTTC
CASTPVKREDYGYTF
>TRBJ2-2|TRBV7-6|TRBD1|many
TGTGCCAGCAGCTTTACAGGGGAAACCGGGGAGCTGTTTTTT
CASSFTGETGELFF
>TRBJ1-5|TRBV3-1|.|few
TGTGCCAGCAGCCAAGGGACAGGCAATCAGCCCCAGCATTTT
CASSQGTGNQPQHF
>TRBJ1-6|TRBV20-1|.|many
TGCAGTGCTAGAGATCGGCAGACCACTTATAATTCACCCCTCCACTTT
CSARDRQTTYNSPLHF
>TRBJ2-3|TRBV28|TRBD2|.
TGTGCCAGCAGGGGAGGACTAGTGAGCACAGATACGCAGTATTTT
CASRGGLVSTDTQYF
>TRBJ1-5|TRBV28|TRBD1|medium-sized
TGTGCCAGCAGTGATAGGGACAGGGGGATCAATCAGCCCCAGCATTTT
CASSDRDRGINQPQHF
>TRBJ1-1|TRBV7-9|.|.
TGTGCCAGCAACCAGGGAGTGAGGACTGAAGCTTTCTTT
CASNQGVRTEAFF
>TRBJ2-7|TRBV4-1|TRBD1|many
TGCGCCAGCCAAACCCGGACAGGAACCTACGAGCAGTACTTC
CASQTRTGTYEQYF
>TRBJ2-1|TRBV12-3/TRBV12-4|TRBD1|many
TGTGCCAGCAGTCACGGACAGGGGGGGAATGAGCAGTTCTTC
CASSHGQGGNEQFF
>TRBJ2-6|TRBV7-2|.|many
TGTGCCAGCAGCTTCCCCTCCTCTGGGGCCAACGTCCTGACTTTC
CASSFPSSGANVLTF
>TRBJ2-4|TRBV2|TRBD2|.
TGTGCCAGCAGCGCGACTAGCGGGGGTCTCAAAAACATTCAGTACTTC
CASSATSGGLKNIQYF
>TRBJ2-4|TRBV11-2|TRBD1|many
TGTGCCAGCAGTCGCGACAGGGGGCACAAAAACATTCAGTACTTC
CASSRDRGHKNIQYF
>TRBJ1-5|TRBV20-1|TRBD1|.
TGCAGTGCTAGAGGTCAGGGGGCAAGTAGAAGTCAGCCCCAGCATTTT
CSARGQGASRSQPQHF
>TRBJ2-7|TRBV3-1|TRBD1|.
TGTGCCAGCAGCGGGACAGGGACGTCGGCCGAGCAGTACTTC
CASSGTGTSAEQYF
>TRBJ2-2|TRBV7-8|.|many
TGTGCCAGCAGCTTAACCACGAACACCGGGGAGCTGTTTTTT
CASSLTTNTGELFF
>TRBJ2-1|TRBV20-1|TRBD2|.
TGCAGTGCTAGAGCGGGGGGTACCTACAATGAGCAGTTCTTC
CSARAGGTYNEQFF
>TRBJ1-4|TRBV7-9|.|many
TGTGCCAGCAGCCGACCCCCCCTACATAATGAAAAACTGTTTTTT
CASSRPPLHNEKLFF
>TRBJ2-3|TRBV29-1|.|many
TGCAGTGTCTCCAACACAGATACGCAGTATTTT
CSVSNTDTQYF
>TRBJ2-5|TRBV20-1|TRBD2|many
TGCAGTGCTAGAGTCCGGACTAGCGCAGAGACCCAGTACTTC
CSARVRTSAETQYF
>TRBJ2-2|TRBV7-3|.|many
TGTGCCAGCAGCTTAATGTTTAGCGGGGAGCTGTTTTTT
CASSLMFSGELFF
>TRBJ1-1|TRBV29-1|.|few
TGCAGCGTGGGCGAACCCCCCCAAGCTTTCTTT
CSVGEPPQAFF
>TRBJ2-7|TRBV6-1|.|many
TGTGCCAGCAGCGCTCGGGGGGAGCAGTACTTC
CASSARGEQYF
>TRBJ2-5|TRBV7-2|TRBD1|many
TGTGCCAGCAGCTTCTCAAGGGGGCCACAGACCCAGTACTTC
CASSFSRGPQTQYF
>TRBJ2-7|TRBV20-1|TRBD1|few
TGCAGTGCCTATAGGACAGGGGGTTCTAACGAGCAGTACTTC
CSAYRTGGSNEQYF
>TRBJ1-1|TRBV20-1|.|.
TGCAGTGCTAACCGGGCCGGCGCAGGGCACACTGAAGCTTTCTTT
CSANRAGAGHTEAFF
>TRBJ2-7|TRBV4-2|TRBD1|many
TGTGCCAGCAGCCAAGATATGAGCTCGACAGGGAGCTCCTACGAGCAGTACTTC
CASSQDMSSTGSSYEQYF
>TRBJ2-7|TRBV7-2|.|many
TGTGCCAGCAGCCCCCGGGGAAGTATTTCCTACGAGCAGTACTTC
CASSPRGSISYEQYF
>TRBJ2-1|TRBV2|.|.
TGTGCCAGCAGTGAGGGTGCTACCTACAATGAGCAGTTCTTC
CASSEGATYNEQFF
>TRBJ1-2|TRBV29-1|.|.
TGCAGCGTTGGAAAGACGGGGAACTATGGCTACACCTTC
CSVGKTGNYGYTF
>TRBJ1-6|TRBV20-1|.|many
TGCAGTGCTAGACCCCTGGGAGGGAGCTCCTATAATTCACCCCTCCACTTT
CSARPLGGSSYNSPLHF
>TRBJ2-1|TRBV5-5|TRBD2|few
TGTGCCAGCTTATTTGGTTTCGGGGGGTACAATGAGCAGTTCTTC
CASLFGFGGYNEQFF
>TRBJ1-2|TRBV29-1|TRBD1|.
TGCAGCGCACGGGACAGAATTAACTATGGCTACACCTTC
CSARDRINYGYTF
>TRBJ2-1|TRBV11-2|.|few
TGTGCCAGCAGCTTAGCAGGGCTGGGAAACAATGAGCAGTTCTTC
CASSLAGLGNNEQFF
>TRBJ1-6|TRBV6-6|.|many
TGTGCCAGCACCCTCGACGGAAAAGGCAATTCACCCCTCCACTTT
CASTLDGKGNSPLHF
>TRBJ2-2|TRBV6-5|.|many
TGTGCCAGCAGTTACTGGATGCAGGGGCCCGGGGAGCTGTTTTTT
CASSYWMQGPGELFF
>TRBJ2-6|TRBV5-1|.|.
TGCGCCAGCAGCTTGGGAGGGATCTTCTCTGGGGCCAACGTCCTGACTTTC
CASSLGGIFSGANVLTF
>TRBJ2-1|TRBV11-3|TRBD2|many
TGTGCCAGCAGCTTAGCTCAAGGCGGGGGGGCGGATGAGCAGTTCTTC
CASSLAQGGGADEQFF
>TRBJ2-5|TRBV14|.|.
TGTGCCAGCAGCCACTGGAGTTCGGGGACCCAGTACTTC
CASSHWSSGTQYF
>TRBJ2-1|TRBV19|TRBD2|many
TGTGCCAGTACCTGGACTAGCGGAATGTACAATGAGCAGTTCTTC
CASTWTSGMYNEQFF
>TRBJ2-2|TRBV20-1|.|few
TGCAGTGCCAGACCCCTCAGTGGTGGCAACACCGGGGAGCTGTTTTTT
CSARPLSGGNTGELFF
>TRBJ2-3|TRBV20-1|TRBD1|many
TGCAGTGCTGGAGGACAGGGGAAATTAAGAAAAACAGATACGCAGTATTTT
CSAGGQGKLRKTDTQYF
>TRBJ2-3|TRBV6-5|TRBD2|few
TGTGCCAGCAGTCCTCTAGCGGGGGTCCGCACAGATACGCAGTATTTT
CASSPLAGVRTDTQYF
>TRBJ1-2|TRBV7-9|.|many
TGTGCCAGCAGCTTCTTGTGGGACTATGGCTACACCTTC
CASSFLWDYGYTF
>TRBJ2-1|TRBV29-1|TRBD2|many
TGCAGCGTTGGCGGGGGGAGCTCCTACAATGAGCAGTTCTTC
CSVGGGSSYNEQFF
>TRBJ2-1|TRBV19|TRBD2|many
TGTGCCAGTAGTATTGGGGTAGCGGGGAAACGCTCCTACAATGAGCAGTTCTTC
CASSIGVAGKRSYNEQFF
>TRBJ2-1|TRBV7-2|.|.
TGTGCCAGCAATGCGAGAAGCTCCTACAATGAGCAGTTCTTC
CASNARSSYNEQFF
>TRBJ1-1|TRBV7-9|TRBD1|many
TGTGCCAGCAGCTTAGGGGGACAGGCTGAAGCTTTCTTT
CASSLGGQAEAFF
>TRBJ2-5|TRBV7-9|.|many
TGTGCCAGCATCTTCACGGACGGCCAAGAGACCCAGTACTTC
CASIFTDGQETQYF
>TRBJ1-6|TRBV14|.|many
TGTGCCAGCAGCCAAAGGGGGGGAAGCTCCTATAATTCACCCCTCCACTTT
CASSQRGGSSYNSPLHF
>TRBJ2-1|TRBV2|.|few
TGTGCCAGCAGGACGCCCCGGCCCCCGGGGGATGAGCAGTTCTTC
CASRTPRPPGDEQFF
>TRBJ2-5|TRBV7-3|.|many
TGTGCCAGCAGCATCACAGGGCTTGAGACCCAGTACTTC
CASSITGLETQYF
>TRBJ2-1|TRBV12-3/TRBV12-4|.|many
TGTGCCAGCAACAGGGACGTTACAATGAGGCAGTTCTTC
CASNRDVTMRQFF